This TCR beta chain emerged from a study of Graves' ophthalmopathy and Graves' hyperthyroidism. This clonotype showed up just a few times. Its antigen is undetermined. Study observations and caveats: The model's ophthalmopathy progression predictions had approximately 71% sensitivity and roughly 72% specificity.

Amplification targeted the TCR beta CDR3 regions, with RNA transcripts as the source material. The authors performed first-round RT-PCR with HTBI primers and then a second-round multiplex PCR. TCRdb recomputed calls from the multiplex PCR reads with MiXCR, one row per CDR3 protein. The table includes about 480,000 distinct CDR3 sequences, roughly 14% detected once. Orbital computed tomography, together with clinical symptoms, serum thyroxine, TRAb and thyroid ultrasound, was used for diagnosis. The CDR3 runs 17 residues. Germline-derived CDR1 and CDR2 are MNHEY and SVGEGT. V was shortened by 7 bases and J by 0 bases, with 21 bases between the two germline ends.

Source material: blood. This chain joins TRBV6-2 or TRBV6-3 and TRBJ1-1; D uncertain. This TCR came from a woman younger than 45 with Graves' ophthalmopathy. CDR3 amino acids: CASTPHFRFPVNTEAFF. CDR3 nucleotides: TGTGCCAGCACCCCCCATTTCAGATTTCCAGTGAACACTGAAGCTTTCTTT.